Following are 31 T cell receptor beta chains from one sample sequenced in a study of breast tumors, draining lymph nodes, adjacent tissues. TCRdb passed the multiplex PCR reads through MiXCR, listing each CDR3 protein once. Altogether over 35,000 distinct CDR3 sequences are present, 30% to 45% being singletons, with the ten largest covering 11%. Sequencing was performed on breast tumor tissue. These receptor sequences come from a female donor with breast cancer. Some clones in this sample may be carry-over from other donors' samples.

This clonotype showed up many times. In DNA, the CDR3 is TGTGCCAGCAGTGAAGTTGGGGCGCGGGGCTATGGCTACACCTTC. This translates into CASSEVGARGYGYTF. This chain links TRBV6-1 with TRBJ1-2, with TRBD1 as a possible D gene (5 bases). V gave up 1 base and J gave up 4 bases, with 13 bases separating them. The CDR3 length is 15 residues. Per germline, CDR1 MNHNS and CDR2 SASEGT.

The rearrangement links TRBV24-1 to TRBJ2-1; 9 nucleotides line up with TRBD2. The V gene end was trimmed by 4 bases and the J gene end by 8 bases; junction bases not matched to a gene: 11. Germline-derived CDR1 and CDR2 are KGHDR and SFDVKD. This CDR3 has 16 residues. CDR3 in amino acids: CATSDALAGGPYEQFF. CDR3 sequence (DNA): TGTGCCACCAGTGACGCACTAGCGGGTGGTCCATATGAGCAGTTCTTC.

This clonotype was seen at least ten times. The chain recombines TRBV20-1 with TRBJ2-3; 8 bases are shared with TRBD2. This CDR3 is built from 13 residues. The J segment lost 4 bases and the V segment lost 5 bases, leaving 5 bases of the junction unmatched. Germline CDR1 DFQATT, CDR2 SNEGSKA (reference sequence). CDR3 coding DNA: TGCAGTGCTGGCGCGGGAGGCCCAGATACGCAGTATTTT. Amino acid sequence: CSAGAGGPDTQYF.

The rearrangement uses TRBV2 and TRBJ2-7; possible D gene TRBD2, 5 bases. The CDR3 is 11 amino acids. Germline V gives CDR1 SNHLY, CDR2 FYNNEI. Trimming took 6 bases from V and 9 from J, leaving 12 bases between them. CDR3: CASRAVRGQYF. CDR3 nucleotide sequence: TGTGCCAGCAGAGCGGTTCGCGGGCAGTACTTC.

The genes are TRBV5-1 and TRBJ2-7, with TRBD2 identical over 13 bases. The V gene end was trimmed by 2 bases and the J gene end by 2 bases; junction bases not matched to a gene: 13. Germline V CDR1 and CDR2: SGHRS, YFSETQ. The CDR3 runs 19 residues. CDR3 in amino acids: CASSFGAPGLAGSTYEQYF. Written as DNA, the CDR3 is TGCGCCAGCAGCTTCGGGGCACCGGGACTAGCGGGAAGTACCTACGAGCAGTACTTC.

Note on this clonotype: A read error is possible here, since a much larger clone lies one base away. This chain uses TRBV4-3 with TRBJ2-1; 10 bases are a match to TRBD2. Per the germline V gene, CDR1 is LGHNA and CDR2 is YSLEER. The CDR3 consists of 16 residues. The CDR3 loop reads CASSRSSGSSYNEQSF. DNA for the CDR3: TGCGCCAGCAGCCGTTCTAGCGGGAGCTCCTACAATGAGCAGTCCTTC.

This clonotype was observed at least ten times. For the CDR3, the DNA is TGTGCCAGCAGTGGGACTAGCGGGCCCTACGAGCAGTACTTC. This gives the protein CASSGTSGPYEQYF. The V call is TRBV2, the J call TRBJ2-7, with TRBD2 matching over 11 bases. CDR1 is SNHLY and CDR2 is FYNNEI in the germline V gene. V shed 4 bases, J shed 2 bases, and the junction held 1 base outside the gene matches. The CDR3 length is 14 residues.

The chain has TRBV19 and TRBJ1-1, with 9 positions matching TRBD1. The CDR3 runs 17 residues. V was pared by 3 bases and J by 5 bases, with 13 bases of the junction left unmatched. The germline CDR1 and CDR2 sequences are LNHDA and SQIVND (reference sequence). CDR3 amino acids: CASSMSGTGFGGTEAFF. The CDR3 bases are TGTGCCAGTAGTATGTCTGGGACAGGGTTTGGGGGGACTGAAGCTTTCTTT.

V is TRBV28 and J is TRBJ2-6, with 7 nucleotides matching TRBD1. J gave up 3 bases and V 5 bases, and 1 base lay outside the gene matches. Germline loops: CDR1 MDHEN, CDR2 SYDVKM. This CDR3 is 14 amino acids long. The CDR3 is CASSGDSGANVLTF. CDR3 in DNA: TGTGCCAGCAGTGGGGACAGTGGGGCCAACGTCCTGACTTTC.

Details on this clonotype: A read error may be the cause here, since a much bigger clone is one base away. This sequence joins TRBV2 and TRBJ2-4; 7 bases match TRBD1. CDR3 length: 15 residues. The junction had 5 bases not matched to a gene; V was cut back by 3 bases and J by 3 bases. Per germline, CDR1 SNHLY and CDR2 FYNNEI. The CDR3 sequence is CASSETGLGKNIQYF. The CDR3 bases are TGTGCCAGCAGTGAGACAGGGCTCGGCAAAAACATTCAGTACTTC.

At least ten counts were recorded for this clonotype. The gene calls are TRBV6-1 and TRBJ2-3; D uncertain. This CDR3 is 15 amino acids long. Trimming stripped 6 bases from V and 0 bases from J, with 13 bases between. The germline V gene encodes CDR1 MNHNS and CDR2 SASEGT. CDR3 loop: CASRWTETSTDTQYF. For the CDR3, the DNA is TGTGCCAGCAGATGGACCGAGACTAGCACAGATACGCAGTATTTT.

This clonotype was counted many times. The chain couples TRBV6-5 to TRBJ2-3; 8 nucleotides align to TRBD2. The CDR3 has 14 residues. V was clipped by 6 bases and J by 2 bases; unmatched bases: 4. Germline V gene sequence: CDR1 MNHEY, CDR2 SVGAGI. In DNA, the CDR3 is TGTGCCAGCAGCCGTAGCGGGGTCACAGATACGCAGTATTTT. Translation: CASSRSGVTDTQYF.

This clonotype was recorded many times. The chain is built from TRBV30 and TRBJ1-3; D not certain. V lost 5 bases to trimming and J lost 3 bases, with 14 bases between them. The CDR3 covers 14 residues. Germline V lookup: CDR1 GTSNPN, CDR2 SVGIG (reference sequence). DNA of the CDR3: TGTGCCTGGGGACGCGGAGGGATTGGAAACACCATATATTTT. The encoded protein is CAWGRGGIGNTIYF.

This clonotype is deemed medium-sized. The rearrangement uses TRBV9 and TRBJ2-7, with D tentatively TRBD1 or TRBD2 (6 bases each). CDR3 size: 15 residues. Germline CDR1 reads SGDLS; CDR2 reads YYNGEE. V was cut by 0 bases and J by 3 bases, with 13 bases left in between. Written as DNA, the CDR3 is TGTGCCAGCAGCGTAGCTCCTGGGGGGCTCTACGAGCAGTACTTC. It is translated as CASSVAPGGLYEQYF. Filled out from reference TRBV9 and TRBJ2-7, the complete variable domain reads DSGVTQTPKHLITATGQRVTLRCSPRSGDLSVYWYQQSLDQGLQFLIQYYNGEERAKGNILERFSAQQFPDLHSELNLSSLELGDSALYFCASSVAPGGLYEQYFGPGTRLTVT.

This clonotype has at least ten counts. The chain links TRBV2 to TRBJ2-2; D might be TRBD2 (5 bases). V lost 5 bases, J lost 1 base, and 8 bases lay in between. The CDR3 has 14 residues. Germline CDR1 is SNHLY and CDR2 is FYNNEI. The CDR3 coding sequence is TGTGCCAGCAGTCTCGGAGGGAACACCGGGGAGCTGTTTTTT. Amino acid sequence: CASSLGGNTGELFF.

This clonotype was counted ten times or more. This chain links TRBV2 with TRBJ1-5, with unresolved D. This CDR3 has 17 residues. Trimming cost V 0 bases and J 0 bases, with 12 bases left between them. The germline V gene has CDR1 SNHLY and CDR2 FYNNEI. The CDR3 sequence is CASSEALASRSNQPQHF. The DNA for the CDR3 is TGTGCCAGCAGTGAAGCGTTGGCCTCCCGTAGCAATCAGCCCCAGCATTTT.

This clonotype was detected ten times or more. The chain is built from TRBV6-6 and TRBJ1-4; tentatively, D is TRBD1 (6 bases). The CDR3 runs to 13 residues. Per the germline V gene, CDR1 is MNHNY and CDR2 is SVGAGI (reference sequence). With 6 bases removed from V and 8 bases from J, the gap between germline ends came to 13 bases. CDR3 DNA: TGTGCCAGCAGGGAAACAGGGCCCGAAAAACTGTTTTTT. Translated: CASRETGPEKLFF.

In this sample, this clonotype turned up many times. The chain links TRBV7-6 to TRBJ2-5, with 11 bases fitting TRBD2. Germline V gives CDR1 SGHVS, CDR2 FNYEAQ. This CDR3 is 16 amino acids long. The junction had 3 bases not matched to a gene; V was cut back by 1 base and J by 2 bases. The CDR3 sequence is CASSLVRLAGQETQYF. CDR3 in DNA: TGTGCCAGCAGCTTAGTGAGACTAGCGGGACAAGAGACCCAGTACTTC. Using reference TRBV7-6 and TRBJ2-5 for the parts outside the CDR3, the full variable domain is GAGVSQSPRYKVTKRGQDVALRCDPISGHVSLYWYRQALGQGPEFLTYFNYEAQQDKSGLPNDRFSAERPEGSISTLTIQRTEQRDSAMYRCASSLVRLAGQETQYFGPGTRLLVL.

This clonotype was counted many times. This chain connects TRBV7-8 to TRBJ2-2; TRBD2 might be the D (6 bases). The V and J ends lost 5 bases and 2 bases respectively, with 15 bases between them. Germline V lookup: CDR1 SGHVS, CDR2 FQNEAQ. The CDR3 runs to 16 residues. CDR3 DNA: TGTGCCAGCAGCCAGATCCCGGGACTCAACACCGGGGAGCTGTTTTTT. This sequence encodes CASSQIPGLNTGELFF.

This clonotype was observed at least ten times. The V gene is TRBV6-6, the J gene TRBJ2-5, with TRBD2 identical over 7 bases. The trim removed 6 bases at V and 6 bases at J, leaving 13 bases unmatched. The germline V gene has CDR1 MNHNY and CDR2 SVGAGI (reference sequence). CDR3 length: 15 residues. CDR3 in amino acids: CASRERGGAVKTQYF. As DNA, the CDR3 is TGTGCCAGCAGGGAACGGGGAGGGGCGGTAAAGACCCAGTACTTC.

By share of the sample, this clonotype is medium-sized (0.01 to 0.1%). This chain connects TRBV19 to TRBJ2-7, with 11 bases matching TRBD2. The CDR3 covers 15 residues. CDR1 LNHDA and CDR2 SQIVND come from the germline V gene (reference sequence). V lost 3 bases and J lost 2; bases outside the gene matches: 3. The DNA of the CDR3 is TGTGCCAGTAGTATGGGACTAGCGGACCCCTACGAGCAGTACTTC. This translates into CASSMGLADPYEQYF.

This clonotype appeared many times. The chain employs TRBV5-1 and TRBJ2-2; D gene unclear. The CDR3 sequence is 16 residues long. The V gene lost 0 bases and the J gene lost 5 bases, with 14 bases spanning the gap. Germline CDR1 and CDR2: SGHRS and YFSETQ. The CDR3 is CASSLEVGVVTGELFF. CDR3 DNA sequence: TGCGCCAGCAGCTTGGAAGTTGGGGTCGTTACCGGGGAGCTGTTTTTT.

This chain joins TRBV7-9 and TRBJ2-3, with D possibly matching TRBD2 (6 bases). Germline V CDR1 and CDR2: SEHNR, FQNEAQ (reference sequence). The CDR3 is 16 residues long. V dropped 1 base and J dropped 1 base, with 12 bases sitting between them. Written as DNA, the CDR3 is TGTGCCAGCAGCTTAGTAAGTGGAGGGGGCACAGATACGCAGTATTTT. It codes for CASSLVSGGGTDTQYF.

This clonotype has at least ten counts. The chain carries TRBV11-2 and TRBJ2-3; the D gene is possibly TRBD2 (6 bases). Per the germline V gene, CDR1 is SGHAT and CDR2 is FQNNGV. V shed 1 base and J shed 4 bases, with 6 bases lying between them. The CDR3 is 13 amino acids. CDR3 in DNA: TGTGCCAGCAGCTTAGGACTAGCAGATACGCAGTATTTT. Amino acids: CASSLGLADTQYF.

The sample holds many counts of this clonotype. The chain links TRBV9 to TRBJ2-2; D possibly corresponds to TRBD1 (6 bases). Germline-derived CDR1 and CDR2 are SGDLS and YYNGEE. V was pared by 3 bases and J by 4 bases, with 13 bases between. The CDR3 is 15 residues long. The CDR3: CASSAVTGPTGELFF. The CDR3 DNA reads as TGTGCCAGCAGCGCAGTGACAGGTCCCACCGGGGAGCTGTTTTTT.

The chain employs TRBV19 and TRBJ2-7, with 16 bases aligning to TRBD2. The tail of the sequence fits TRBJ2-1 better, so the J call may be wrong. Germline-derived CDR1 and CDR2 are LNHDA and SQIVND (reference sequence). CDR3 size: 16 residues. CDR3 nucleotide sequence: TGTGCCAGTAGTAAGATGGGACTAGCGGGAGGGCGGGAGCAGTTCTTC. It encodes CASSKMGLAGGREQFF.

The V call is TRBV30, the J call TRBJ2-2; the D is unclear. Trimming took 0 bases from V and 6 from J, leaving 8 bases between them. The CDR3 runs to 13 residues. Per the germline V gene, CDR1 is GTSNPN and CDR2 is SVGIG (reference sequence). The CDR3: CAWSVLQAGELFF. CDR3 DNA sequence: TGTGCCTGGAGTGTATTACAAGCCGGGGAGCTGTTTTTT.

This clonotype was recorded many times. The chain is built from TRBV4-2 and TRBJ2-7, with 9 bases identical to TRBD2. The germline CDR1 and CDR2 sequences are LGHNA and YNFKEQ. The CDR3 length is 16 residues. V trimming: 0 bases; J trimming: 2 bases; junction bases outside the gene matches: 5. The CDR3 sequence: CASSQDLVAGAYEQYF. The CDR3 DNA reads TGTGCCAGCAGCCAAGATCTGGTAGCGGGAGCCTACGAGCAGTACTTC.

This clonotype was detected many times. The J gene is TRBJ2-3, the V gene TRBV3-1; 7 bases align to TRBD2. Trimming removed 1 base from V and 0 bases from J; junction bases left unmatched: 1. CDR3 length: 15 residues. Germline V gives CDR1 LGHDT, CDR2 YNNKEL (reference sequence). CDR3 DNA: TGTGCCAGCAGCCAAGCTAGCGGTAGCACAGATACGCAGTATTTT. Its translation is CASSQASGSTDTQYF.

This clonotype came up many times. This chain joins TRBV6-6 and TRBJ2-7; D unresolved. Germline CDR1 reads MNHNY; CDR2 reads SVGAGI (reference sequence). The germline V and J ends were trimmed by 1 base and 3 bases, with 13 bases remaining between them. This CDR3 spans 15 amino acids. CDR3 in amino acids: CASSYFHIGYYEQYF. The DNA of the CDR3 is TGTGCCAGCAGTTACTTTCACATTGGGTACTACGAGCAGTACTTC.

In its sample, this clonotype ranks as medium-sized (0.01 to 0.1%). CDR3 DNA: TGCAGTGCTGCAGCGGGAGGCCCTACAGATACGCAGTATTTT. It translates to CSAAAGGPTDTQYF. V gene TRBV20-1 combines with J gene TRBJ2-3; 9 positions agree with TRBD2. CDR3 length: 14 residues. Trimming took 5 bases from V and 3 from J; bases not matched to a gene: 6. Germline lookup yields CDR1 DFQATT and CDR2 SNEGSKA (reference sequence).